The sequence of this T cell receptor beta chain was determined in a study of cytomegalovirus exposure and HLA in healthy donors. General observations from the study: Later on, an analysis showed TCR association rates differing by HLA locus, with DRB1 the most and HLA-C the fewest. In a later analysis, at a false discovery rate of 0.05, 16,951 TCR beta sequences were associated with HLA alleles. In a later analysis, CMV-associated beta chains were mostly HLA-associated, it appeared.

The PCR employed 60 Vbeta primers together with 13 Jbeta primers. In the original processing: In a later analysis, of roughly 73 million unique beta chains, approximately 10 million appeared in at least two donors. Libraries were prepared by immunoSEQ multiplex PCR; TCRdb keeps only in-frame clonotypes and omits some of them. V and J calls and clone size are those listed in that table; D and trimming were worked out from the DNA. The sample consists of about 250,000 clones, about 80% of them appearing once. A remark on this clone: No antigen is known for it.

CDR1 is LNHDA and CDR2 is SQIVND in the germline V gene (reference sequence). The CDR3 contains 15 residues. V trimming: 7 bases; J trimming: 0 bases; junction bases outside the gene matches: 9. Sequencing was performed on PBMCs. The genes are TRBV19 and TRBJ2-7, with 7 bases that match TRBD1. This sequence was found in a girl aged 2 to 10 in good health and CMV-seronegative. Here the CDR3 DNA reads TGTGCCAGTAAGGCGACAGGGCTCCTCTCCTACGAGCAGTACTTC. It codes for CASKATGLLSYEQYF.